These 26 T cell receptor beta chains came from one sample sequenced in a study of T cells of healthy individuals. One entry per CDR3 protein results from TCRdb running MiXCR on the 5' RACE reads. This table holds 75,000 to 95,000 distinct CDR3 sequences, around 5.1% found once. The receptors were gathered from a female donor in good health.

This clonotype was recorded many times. The CDR3 sequence is CASSPKTNYEQYF. CDR3 DNA: TGTGCCAGCTCACCAAAAACGAACTACGAGCAGTACTTC. The V and J genes are TRBV18 and TRBJ2-7; the D is unclear. The CDR3 spans 13 residues. With 2 bases removed from V and 3 bases from J, the gap between germline ends came to 8 bases. Germline V gene sequence: CDR1 KGHSH, CDR2 LQKENI.

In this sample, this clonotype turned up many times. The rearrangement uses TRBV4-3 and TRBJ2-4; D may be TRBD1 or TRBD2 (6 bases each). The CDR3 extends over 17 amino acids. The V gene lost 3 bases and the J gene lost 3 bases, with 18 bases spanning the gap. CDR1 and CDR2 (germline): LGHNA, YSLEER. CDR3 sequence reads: CASSHRIVGGGKNIQYF. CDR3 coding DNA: TGCGCCAGCAGCCACAGAATTGTCGGGGGCGGCAAAAACATTCAGTACTTC.

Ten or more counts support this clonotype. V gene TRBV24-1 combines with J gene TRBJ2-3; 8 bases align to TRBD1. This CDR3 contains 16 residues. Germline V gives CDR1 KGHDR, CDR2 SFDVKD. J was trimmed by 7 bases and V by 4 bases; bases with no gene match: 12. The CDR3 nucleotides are TGTGCCACCAGTGACCTGGACAGGGATGATCTATATACGCAGTATTTT. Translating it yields CATSDLDRDDLYTQYF.

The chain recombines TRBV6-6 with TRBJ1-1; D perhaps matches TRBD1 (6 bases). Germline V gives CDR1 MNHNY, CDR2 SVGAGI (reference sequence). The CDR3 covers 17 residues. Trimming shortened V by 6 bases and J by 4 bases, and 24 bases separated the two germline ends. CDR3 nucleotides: TGTGCCAGCAGCCCCCAGGGCCGGGGGCATCAAGGCACTGAAGCTTTCTTT. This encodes CASSPQGRGHQGTEAFF.

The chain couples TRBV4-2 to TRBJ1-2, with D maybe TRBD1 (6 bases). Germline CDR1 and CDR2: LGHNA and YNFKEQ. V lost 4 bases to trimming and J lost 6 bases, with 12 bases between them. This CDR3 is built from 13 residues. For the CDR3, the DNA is TGTGCCAGCAGCCTAAGGGGGGATGATGGCTACACCTTC. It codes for CASSLRGDDGYTF.

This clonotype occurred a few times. Written as DNA, the CDR3 is TGTGCCAGCAGCTCCTTCTCGGATACGCAGTATTTT. Protein: CASSSFSDTQYF. This chain uses TRBV7-2 with TRBJ2-3; D is unclear. Trimming took off 4 bases at V and 6 bases at J, with 8 bases between the two ends. The CDR3 loop spans 12 amino acids. The germline gives CDR1 SGHTA, CDR2 FQGNSA.

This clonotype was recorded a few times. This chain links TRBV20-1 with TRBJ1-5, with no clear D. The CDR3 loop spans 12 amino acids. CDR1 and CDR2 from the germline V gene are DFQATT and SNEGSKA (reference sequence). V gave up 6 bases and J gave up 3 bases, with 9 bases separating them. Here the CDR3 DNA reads TGCAGTGCCACAGAAGTCAATCAGCCCCAGCATTTT. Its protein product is CSATEVNQPQHF.

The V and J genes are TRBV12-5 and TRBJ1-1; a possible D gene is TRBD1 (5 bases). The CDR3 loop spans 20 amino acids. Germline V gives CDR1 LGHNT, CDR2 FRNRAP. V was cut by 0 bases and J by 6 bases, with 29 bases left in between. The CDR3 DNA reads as TGTGCTAGTGGTTTGGTCCTAGGCCAGGAACGCGCTAGACCGGGGGCTGAAGCTTTCTTT. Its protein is CASGLVLGQERARPGAEAFF.

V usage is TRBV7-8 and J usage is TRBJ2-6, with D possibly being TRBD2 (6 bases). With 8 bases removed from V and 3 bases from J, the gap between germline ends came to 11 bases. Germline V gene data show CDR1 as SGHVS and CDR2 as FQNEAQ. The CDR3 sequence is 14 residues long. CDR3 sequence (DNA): TGTGCCAGCCGCCCGGGGGTTGGGGCCAACGTCCTGACTTTC. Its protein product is CASRPGVGANVLTF.

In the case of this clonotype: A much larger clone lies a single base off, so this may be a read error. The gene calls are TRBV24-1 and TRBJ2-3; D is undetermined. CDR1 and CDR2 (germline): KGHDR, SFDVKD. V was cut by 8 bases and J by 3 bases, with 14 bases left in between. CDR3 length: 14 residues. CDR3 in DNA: TGTGCCACCACGTCGGAGAGGCTGACAGATACGCAGTATTTT. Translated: CATTSERLTDTQYF.

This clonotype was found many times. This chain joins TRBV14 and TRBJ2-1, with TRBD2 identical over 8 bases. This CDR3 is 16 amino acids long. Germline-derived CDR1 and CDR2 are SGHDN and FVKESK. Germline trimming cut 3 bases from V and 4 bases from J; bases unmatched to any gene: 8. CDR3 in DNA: TGTGCCAGCAGCCACCCCGCCGGGGGGGGGTACAATGAGCAGTTCTTC. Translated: CASSHPAGGGYNEQFF.

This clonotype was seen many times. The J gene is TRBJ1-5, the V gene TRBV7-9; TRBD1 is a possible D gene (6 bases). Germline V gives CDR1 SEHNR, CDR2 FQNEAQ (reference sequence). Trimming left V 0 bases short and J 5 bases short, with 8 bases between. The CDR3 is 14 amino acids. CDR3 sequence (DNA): TGTGCCAGCAGCTTAGCACAGGGCGATCAGCCCCAGCATTTT. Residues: CASSLAQGDQPQHF.

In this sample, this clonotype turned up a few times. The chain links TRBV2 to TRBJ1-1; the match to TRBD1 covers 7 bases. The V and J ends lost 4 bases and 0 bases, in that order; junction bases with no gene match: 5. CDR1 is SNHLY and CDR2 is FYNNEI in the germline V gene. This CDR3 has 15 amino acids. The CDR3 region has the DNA TGTGCCAGCAGTGCATTACAGGGGTTGAACACTGAAGCTTTCTTT. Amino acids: CASSALQGLNTEAFF.

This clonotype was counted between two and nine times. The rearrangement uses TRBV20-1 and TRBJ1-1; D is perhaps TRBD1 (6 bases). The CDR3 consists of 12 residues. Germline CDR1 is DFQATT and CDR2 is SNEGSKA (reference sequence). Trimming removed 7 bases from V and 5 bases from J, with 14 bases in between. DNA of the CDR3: TGCAGTGTTTGGGGGCGGCAGACTGAAGCTTTCTTT. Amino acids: CSVWGRQTEAFF.

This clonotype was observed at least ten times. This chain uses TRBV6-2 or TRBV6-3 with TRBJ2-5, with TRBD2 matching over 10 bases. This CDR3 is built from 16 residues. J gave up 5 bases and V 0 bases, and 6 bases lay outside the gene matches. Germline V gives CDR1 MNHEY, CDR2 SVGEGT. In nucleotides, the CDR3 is TGTGCCAGCAGTTACTCCGAGACTAGCGGGCCGGAGACCCAGTACTTC. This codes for CASSYSETSGPETQYF.

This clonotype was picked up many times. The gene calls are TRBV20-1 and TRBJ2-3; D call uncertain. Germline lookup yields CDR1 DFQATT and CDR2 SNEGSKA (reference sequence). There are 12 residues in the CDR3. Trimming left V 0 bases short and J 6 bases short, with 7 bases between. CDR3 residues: CSARDPPDTQYF. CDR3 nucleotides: TGCAGTGCTAGAGATCCCCCCGATACGCAGTATTTT.

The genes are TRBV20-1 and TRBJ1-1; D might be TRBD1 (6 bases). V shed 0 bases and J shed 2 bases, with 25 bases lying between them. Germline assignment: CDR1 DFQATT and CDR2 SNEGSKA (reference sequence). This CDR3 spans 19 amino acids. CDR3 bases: TGCAGTGCTAGAGATAATCGGTCGCCAGGTCAGGGGACAAACACTGAAGCTTTCTTT. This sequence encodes CSARDNRSPGQGTNTEAFF.

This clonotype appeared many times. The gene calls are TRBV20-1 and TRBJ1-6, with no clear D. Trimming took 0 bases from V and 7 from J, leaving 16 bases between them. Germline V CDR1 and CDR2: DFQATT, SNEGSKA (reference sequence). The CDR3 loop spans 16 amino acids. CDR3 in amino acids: CSARDRAALGNSPLHF. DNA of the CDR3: TGCAGTGCTAGAGATAGGGCCGCTTTAGGGAATTCACCCCTCCACTTT.

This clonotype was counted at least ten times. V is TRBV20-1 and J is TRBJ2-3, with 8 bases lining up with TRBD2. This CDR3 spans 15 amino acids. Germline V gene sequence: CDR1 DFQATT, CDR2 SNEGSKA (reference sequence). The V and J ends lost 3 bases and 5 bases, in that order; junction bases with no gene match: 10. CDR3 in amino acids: CSASRGRYGGDTQYF. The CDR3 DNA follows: TGCAGTGCTAGTCGCGGGAGGTACGGTGGAGATACGCAGTATTTT.

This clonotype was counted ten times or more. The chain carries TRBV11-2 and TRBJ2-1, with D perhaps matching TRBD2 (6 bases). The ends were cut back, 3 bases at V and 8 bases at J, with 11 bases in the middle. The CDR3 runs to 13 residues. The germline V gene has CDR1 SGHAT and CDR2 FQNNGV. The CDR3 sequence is CASSLDQRDEQFF. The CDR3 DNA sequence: TGTGCCAGCAGCTTGGACCAGCGGGATGAGCAGTTCTTC.

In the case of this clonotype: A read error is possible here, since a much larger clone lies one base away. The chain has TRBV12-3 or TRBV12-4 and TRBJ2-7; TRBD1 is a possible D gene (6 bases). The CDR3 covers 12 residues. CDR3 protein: CDSRQESYEQYF. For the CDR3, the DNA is TGTGACAGCAGACAGGAATCCTACGAGCAGTACTTC.

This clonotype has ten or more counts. Written as DNA, the CDR3 is TGCGCCAGCAGCTCGCCCGGGACAGGGGGTACCTACGAGCAGTACTTC. Protein product: CASSSPGTGGTYEQYF. The V and J genes are TRBV4-1 and TRBJ2-7; 11 nucleotides match TRBD1. Germline lookup yields CDR1 MGHRA and CDR2 YSYEKL. CDR3 length: 16 residues. The V gene end was trimmed by 5 bases and the J gene end by 2 bases; junction bases not matched to a gene: 8.

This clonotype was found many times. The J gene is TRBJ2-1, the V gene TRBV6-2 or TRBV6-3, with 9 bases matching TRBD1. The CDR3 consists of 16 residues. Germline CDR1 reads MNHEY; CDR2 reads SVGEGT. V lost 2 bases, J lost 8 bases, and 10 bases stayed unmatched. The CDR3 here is CASSYGTGTGKDEQFF. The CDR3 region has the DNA TGTGCCAGCAGTTACGGAACCGGGACAGGGAAGGATGAGCAGTTCTTC.

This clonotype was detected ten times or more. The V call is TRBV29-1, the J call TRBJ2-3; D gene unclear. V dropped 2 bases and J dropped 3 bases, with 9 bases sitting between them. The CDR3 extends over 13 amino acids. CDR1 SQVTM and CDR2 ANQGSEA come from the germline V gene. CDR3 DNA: TGCAGCGTTGAAAGTTCATGGACAGATACGCAGTATTTT. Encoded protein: CSVESSWTDTQYF.

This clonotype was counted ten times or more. The CDR3 is CASRSTGDTEAFF. CDR3 nucleotide sequence: TGTGCCAGCAGATCGACTGGAGACACTGAAGCTTTCTTT. This sequence joins TRBV7-9 and TRBJ1-1, with D hard to call. The V end was cut by 6 bases, the J end by 3 bases, with 11 bases between. Looked up from germline, CDR1 is SEHNR and CDR2 is FQNEAQ (reference sequence). This CDR3 comprises 13 residues.

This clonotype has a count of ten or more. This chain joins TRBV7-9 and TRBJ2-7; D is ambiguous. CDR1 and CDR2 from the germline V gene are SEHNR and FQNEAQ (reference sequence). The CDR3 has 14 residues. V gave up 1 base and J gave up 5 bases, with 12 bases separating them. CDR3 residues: CASSLEAARHEQYF. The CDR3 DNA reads TGTGCCAGCAGCTTAGAGGCAGCCCGGCACGAGCAGTACTTC.